This T cell receptor (beta chain) originates from a study of neurological immune-mediated disorders. As concerns this clonotype: It may be a read error: a sequence one base away is much more abundant.

By 5'RACE with 10-nucleotide random UMIs, the cDNA was made. TCRdb fed the 5' RACE reads into MiXCR, producing one record per CDR3 protein. The sample has approximately 26,000 distinct CDR3 sequences, about 2.6% seen once; the top ten hold roughly 2%. Trimming removed 2 bases at V and 2 bases at J, with 4 bases between. Germline lookup yields CDR1 SGHRS and CDR2 YFSETQ. The CDR3 covers 12 residues. The sample was PBMCs. This TCR came from a woman in her forties or fifties with multiple sclerosis. The chain is built from TRBV5-1 and TRBJ2-5, with D unresolved. DNA for the CDR3: TGCGCCAGCAGCTTCAAACAAGAGACCCAGTACTTC. It encodes CASSFKQETQYF.